The sequence of this T cell receptor (beta chain) was determined in a study of blood T cell repertoires in COVID-19. About the study: The United States, Italy and Spain supplied acute and convalescent COVID-19 samples. PBMCs, B-cell-depleted T cells, or T cells provided the cDNA or gDNA that made up the material.

The CDR3 consists of 13 residues. The V gene lost 5 bases and the J gene lost 4 bases, with 11 bases spanning the gap. Germline V gene data show CDR1 as SEHNR and CDR2 as FQNEAQ (reference sequence). TCRdb keeps only in-frame clones here, not all; method: immunoSEQ multiplex PCR. The data show roughly 240,000 clones, roughly 86% seen once. Sequencing input: peripheral blood. The chain combines TRBV7-9 with TRBJ1-1; weak D call: TRBD1 (6 bases). This clonotype was sampled from a woman between 55 and 75 years old who had recovered from COVID-19. Written as DNA, the CDR3 is TGTGCCAGCAGCCGGGAGGGGGGCACTGAAGCTTTCTTT. The encoded protein is CASSREGGTEAFF.